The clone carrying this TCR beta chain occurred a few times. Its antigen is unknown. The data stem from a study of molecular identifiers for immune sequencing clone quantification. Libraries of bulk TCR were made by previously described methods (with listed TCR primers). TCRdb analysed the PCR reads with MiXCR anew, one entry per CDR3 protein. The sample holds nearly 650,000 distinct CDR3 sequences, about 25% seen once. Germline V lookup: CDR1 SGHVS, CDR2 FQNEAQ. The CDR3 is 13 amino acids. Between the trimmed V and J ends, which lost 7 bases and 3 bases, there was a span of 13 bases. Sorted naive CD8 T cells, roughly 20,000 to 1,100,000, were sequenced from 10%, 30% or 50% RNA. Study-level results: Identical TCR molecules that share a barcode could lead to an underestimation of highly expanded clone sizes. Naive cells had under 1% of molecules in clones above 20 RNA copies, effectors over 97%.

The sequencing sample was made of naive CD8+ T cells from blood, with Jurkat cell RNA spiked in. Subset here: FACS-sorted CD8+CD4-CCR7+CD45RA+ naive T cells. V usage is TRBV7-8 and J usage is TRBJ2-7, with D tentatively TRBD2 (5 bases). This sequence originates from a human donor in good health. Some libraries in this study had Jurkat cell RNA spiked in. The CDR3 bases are TGTGCCAGCACGCCGGGATTGTTCTACGAGCAGTACTTC. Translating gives CASTPGLFYEQYF.